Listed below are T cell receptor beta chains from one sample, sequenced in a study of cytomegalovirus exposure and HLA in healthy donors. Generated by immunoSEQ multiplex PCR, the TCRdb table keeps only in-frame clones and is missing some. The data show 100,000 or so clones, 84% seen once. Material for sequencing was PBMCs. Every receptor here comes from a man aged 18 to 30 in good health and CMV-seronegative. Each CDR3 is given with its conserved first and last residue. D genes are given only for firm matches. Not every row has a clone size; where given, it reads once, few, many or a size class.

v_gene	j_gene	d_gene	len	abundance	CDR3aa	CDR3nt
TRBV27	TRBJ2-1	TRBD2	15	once	CASSEGTSGYNEQFF	TGTGCCAGCAGTGAGGGGACTAGCGGCTACAATGAGCAGTTCTTC
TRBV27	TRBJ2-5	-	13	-	CASSLLSSETQYF	TGTGCCAGCAGTTTATTGTCGTCGGAGACCCAGTACTTC
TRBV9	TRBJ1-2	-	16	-	CASSAMRSTGKYGYTF	TGTGCCAGCAGCGCAATGAGATCGACAGGAAAGTATGGCTACACCTTC
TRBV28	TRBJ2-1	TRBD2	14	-	CATLRTSSLDEQFF	TGTGCCACCCTGCGGACTAGCTCTCTGGATGAGCAGTTCTTC
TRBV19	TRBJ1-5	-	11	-	CASSQGQPQHF	TGTGCCAGTAGTCAGGGTCAGCCCCAGCATTTT
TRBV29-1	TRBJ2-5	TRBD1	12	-	CSVRTGQETQYF	TGCAGCGTTAGGACAGGGCAAGAGACCCAGTACTTC
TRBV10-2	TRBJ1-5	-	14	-	CASSELGREQPQHF	TGCGCCAGCAGTGAGCTAGGGAGGGAGCAGCCCCAGCATTTT
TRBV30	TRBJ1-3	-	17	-	CAWSDMGRFLSGNTIYF	TGTGCCTGGAGCGATATGGGGAGGTTTCTCTCTGGAAACACCATATATTTT
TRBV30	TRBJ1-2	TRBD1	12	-	CAGTEGGYGYTF	TGTGCCGGGACAGAAGGAGGGTATGGCTACACCTTC
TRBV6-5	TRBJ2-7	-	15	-	CASRATGISSYEQYF	TGTGCCAGCAGAGCCACAGGGATAAGCTCCTACGAGCAGTACTTC
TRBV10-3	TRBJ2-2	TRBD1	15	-	CAISESGQITGELFF	TGTGCCATCAGTGAGTCGGGACAGATCACCGGGGAGCTGTTTTTT
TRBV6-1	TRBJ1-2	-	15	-	CASRGGGQLKHGYTF	TGTGCCAGCAGAGGGGGGGGGCAGCTGAAACATGGCTACACCTTC
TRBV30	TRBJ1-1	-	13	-	CAWNNPPETEAFF	TGTGCCTGGAATAACCCTCCGGAGACTGAAGCTTTCTTT
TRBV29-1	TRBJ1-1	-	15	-	CSVEAHGRVDTEAFF	TGCAGCGTTGAGGCTCATGGCAGGGTTGACACTGAAGCTTTCTTT
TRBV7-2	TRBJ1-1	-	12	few	CASSLDRYEAFF	TGTGCCAGCAGCTTAGACAGGTATGAAGCTTTCTTT
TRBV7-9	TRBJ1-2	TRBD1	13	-	CASSLGQGYGYTF	TGTGCCAGCAGCTTGGGACAGGGCTATGGCTACACCTTC
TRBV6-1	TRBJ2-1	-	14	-	CASTFREERFEQFF	TGTGCCAGCACCTTCCGGGAAGAAAGATTTGAGCAGTTCTTC
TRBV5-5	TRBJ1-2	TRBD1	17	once	CASSEGQGARIFYGYTF	TGTGCCAGCAGCGAAGGACAGGGGGCGCGAATCTTTTATGGCTACACCTTC
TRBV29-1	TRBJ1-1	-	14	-	CSVETAGFEPEAFF	TGCAGCGTTGAGACGGCAGGGTTCGAACCTGAAGCTTTCTTT
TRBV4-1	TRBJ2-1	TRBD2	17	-	CASSQGLAGGQGNEQFF	TGCGCCAGCAGCCAAGGACTAGCGGGAGGGCAGGGCAATGAGCAGTTCTTC
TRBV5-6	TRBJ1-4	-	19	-	CASSQNPLTTGGLNEKLFF	TGTGCCAGCAGCCAAAACCCCTTGACGACAGGAGGCTTGAACGAAAAACTGTTTTTT
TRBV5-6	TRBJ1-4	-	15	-	CASSPRGGRGEKLFF	TGTGCCAGCAGCCCCCGGGGGGGTAGGGGTGAAAAACTGTTTTTT